The sample holds many counts of the clone carrying this T cell receptor (beta chain). The antigen remains undetermined. The CDR3 spans 14 residues. Trimming removed 5 bases at V and 9 bases at J, with 17 bases between. CDR1 SGHTA and CDR2 FQGNSA come from the germline V gene. These data belong to a study of T cell repertoires in cytomegalovirus infection. TCRdb re-called the reads through MiXCR, storing one row per CDR3 protein. Of roughly 120,000 distinct CDR3 sequences listed, around 31% are singletons. This TCR derives from a human donor in good health (CMV status not recorded). Some clones in this sample may be carry-over from other donors' samples. The V and J genes are TRBV7-2 and TRBJ1-3; D is possibly TRBD1 (5 bases). Sequencing used CD8+ T cells from cultured PBMCs, obtained from culture after CMV antigen stimulation. DNA of the CDR3: TGTGCCAGCAGCCCCGCCGGCCGGGGGGTCACCATATATTTT. Amino acid sequence: CASSPAGRGVTIYF.